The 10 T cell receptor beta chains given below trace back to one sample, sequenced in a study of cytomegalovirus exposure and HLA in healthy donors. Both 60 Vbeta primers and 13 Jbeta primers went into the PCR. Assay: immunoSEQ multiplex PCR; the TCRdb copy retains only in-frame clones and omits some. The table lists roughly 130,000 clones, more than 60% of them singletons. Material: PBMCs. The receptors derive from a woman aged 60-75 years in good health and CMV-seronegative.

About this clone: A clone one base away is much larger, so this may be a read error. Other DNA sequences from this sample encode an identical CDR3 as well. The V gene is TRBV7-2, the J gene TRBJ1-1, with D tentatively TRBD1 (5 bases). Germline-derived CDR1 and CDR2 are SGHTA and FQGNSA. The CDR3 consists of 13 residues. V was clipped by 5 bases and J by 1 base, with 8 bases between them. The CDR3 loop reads CASSPGQNTEAFF. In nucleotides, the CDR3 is TGTGCCAGCAGCCCAGGACAGAACACTGAAGCTTTCTTT. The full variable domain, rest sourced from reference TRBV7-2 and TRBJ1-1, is GAGVSQSPSNKVTEKGKDVELRCDPISGHTALYWYRQSLGQGLEFLIYFQGNSAPDKSGLPSDRFSAERTGGSVSTLTIQRTQQEDSAVYLCASSPGQNTEAFFGQGTRLTVV.

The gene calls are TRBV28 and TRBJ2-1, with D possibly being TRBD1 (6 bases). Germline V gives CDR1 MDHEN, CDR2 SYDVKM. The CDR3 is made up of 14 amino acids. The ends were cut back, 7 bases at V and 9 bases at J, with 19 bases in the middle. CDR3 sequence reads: CASTGAQVPGEQFF. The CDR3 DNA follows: TGTGCCAGCACAGGGGCTCAGGTCCCGGGTGAGCAGTTCTTC.

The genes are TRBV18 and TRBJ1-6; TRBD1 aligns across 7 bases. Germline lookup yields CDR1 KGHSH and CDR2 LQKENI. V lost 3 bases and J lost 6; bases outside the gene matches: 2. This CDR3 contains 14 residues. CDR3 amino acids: CASSPTGANSPLHF. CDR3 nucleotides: TGTGCCAGCTCACCTACAGGGGCTAATTCACCCCTCCACTTT.

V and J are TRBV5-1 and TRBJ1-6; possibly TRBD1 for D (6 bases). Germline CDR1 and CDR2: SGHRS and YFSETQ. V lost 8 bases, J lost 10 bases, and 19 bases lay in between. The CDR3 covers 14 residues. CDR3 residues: CASHAGAGRSPLHF. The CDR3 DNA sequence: TGCGCCAGTCACGCAGGGGCCGGCCGATCACCCCTCCACTTT.

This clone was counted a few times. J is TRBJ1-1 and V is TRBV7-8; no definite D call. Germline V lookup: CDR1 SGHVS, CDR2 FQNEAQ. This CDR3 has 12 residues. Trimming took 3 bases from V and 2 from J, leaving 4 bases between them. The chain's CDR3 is CASSFGNTEAFF. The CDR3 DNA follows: TGTGCCAGCAGCTTCGGTAACACTGAAGCTTTCTTT.

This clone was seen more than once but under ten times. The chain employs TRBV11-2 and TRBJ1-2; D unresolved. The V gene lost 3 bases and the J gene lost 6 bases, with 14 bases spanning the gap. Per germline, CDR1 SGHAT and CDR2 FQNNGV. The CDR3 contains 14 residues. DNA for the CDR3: TGTGCCAGCAGCTTTACTTCCGGACTGGATGGCTACACCTTC. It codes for CASSFTSGLDGYTF.

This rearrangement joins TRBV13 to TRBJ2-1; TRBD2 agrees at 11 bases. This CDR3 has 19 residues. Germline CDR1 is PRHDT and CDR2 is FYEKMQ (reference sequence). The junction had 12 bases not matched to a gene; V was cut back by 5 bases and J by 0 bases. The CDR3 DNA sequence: TGTGCCAGCAGCCTCGTTAGCGGGGGGGTTCGTAGCTCCTACAATGAGCAGTTCTTC. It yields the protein CASSLVSGGVRSSYNEQFF.

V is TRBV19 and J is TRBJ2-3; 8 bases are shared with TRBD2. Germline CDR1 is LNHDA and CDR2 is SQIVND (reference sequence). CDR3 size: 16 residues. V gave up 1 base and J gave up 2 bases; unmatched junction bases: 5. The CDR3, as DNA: TGTGCCAGTAGTATAGCTAACGGGAGGGCCACAGATACGCAGTATTTT. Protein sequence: CASSIANGRATDTQYF.

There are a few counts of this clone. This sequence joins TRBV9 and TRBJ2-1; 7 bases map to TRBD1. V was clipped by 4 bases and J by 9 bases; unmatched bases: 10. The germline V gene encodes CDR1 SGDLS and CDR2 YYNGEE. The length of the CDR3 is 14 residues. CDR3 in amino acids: CASSTPGQYFEQFF. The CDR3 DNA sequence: TGTGCCAGCAGCACTCCGGGACAGTATTTTGAGCAGTTCTTC. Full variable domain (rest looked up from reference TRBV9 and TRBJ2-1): DSGVTQTPKHLITATGQRVTLRCSPRSGDLSVYWYQQSLDQGLQFLIQYYNGEERAKGNILERFSAQQFPDLHSELNLSSLELGDSALYFCASSTPGQYFEQFFGPGTRLTVL.

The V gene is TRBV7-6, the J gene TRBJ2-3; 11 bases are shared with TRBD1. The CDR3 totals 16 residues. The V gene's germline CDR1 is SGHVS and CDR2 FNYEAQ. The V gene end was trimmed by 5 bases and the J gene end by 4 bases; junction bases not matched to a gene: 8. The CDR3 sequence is CASSLTPGQGADTQYF. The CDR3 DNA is TGTGCCAGCAGCCTCACGCCGGGACAGGGGGCAGATACGCAGTATTTT.